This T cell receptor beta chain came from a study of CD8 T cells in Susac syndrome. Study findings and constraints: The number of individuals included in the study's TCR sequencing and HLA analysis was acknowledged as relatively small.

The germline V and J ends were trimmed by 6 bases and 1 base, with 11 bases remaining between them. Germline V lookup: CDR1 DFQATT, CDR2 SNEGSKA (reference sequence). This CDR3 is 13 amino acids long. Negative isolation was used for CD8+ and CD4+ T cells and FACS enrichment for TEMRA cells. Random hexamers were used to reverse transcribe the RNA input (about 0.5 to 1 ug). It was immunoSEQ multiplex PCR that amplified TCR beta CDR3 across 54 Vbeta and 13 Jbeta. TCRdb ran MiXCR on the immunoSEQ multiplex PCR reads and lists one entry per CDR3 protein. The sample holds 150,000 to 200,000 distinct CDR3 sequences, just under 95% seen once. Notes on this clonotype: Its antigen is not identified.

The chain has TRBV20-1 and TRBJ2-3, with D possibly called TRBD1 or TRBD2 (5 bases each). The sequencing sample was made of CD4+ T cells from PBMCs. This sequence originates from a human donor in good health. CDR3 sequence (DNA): TGCAGTGCCACCGGGGACGGCACAGATACGCAGTATTTT. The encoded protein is CSATGDGTDTQYF.